Below are 18 T cell receptor beta chains sequenced from a single sample in a study of blood T cell repertoires in COVID-19. Data came from immunoSEQ multiplex PCR; TCRdb stores just in-frame clones and leaves some out. This sample yields roughly 150,000 clones, of which approximately 80% are seen a single time; approximately 10% belongs to the top ten. Sample: peripheral blood. Receptor source: a human donor in a cohort sampled during active COVID-19.

CDR3 amino acids: CASSLSSGNTIYF. DNA for the CDR3: TGCGCCAGCAGTCTGAGCTCTGGAAACACCATATATTTT. The chain combines TRBV10-1 with TRBJ1-3; D remains unclear. CDR1 is WNHNN and CDR2 is SYGVQD in the germline V gene (reference sequence). Trimming removed 5 bases at V and 0 bases at J, with 5 bases between. This CDR3 comprises 13 residues.

The rearrangement links TRBV27 to TRBJ2-5; D might be TRBD2 (5 bases). Germline V gene lookup returns CDR1 MNHEY and CDR2 SMNVEV (reference sequence). The CDR3 spans 14 residues. The germline V and J ends were trimmed by 2 bases and 3 bases, with 10 bases remaining between them. As DNA, the CDR3 is TGTGCCAGCAGTTTAGCGGGCGTGGAAGAGACCCAGTACTTC. Translated, it gives CASSLAGVEETQYF.

The V and J genes are TRBV23-1 and TRBJ1-1; 7 bases are a match to TRBD1. TRBV23-1 is designated an ORF whose function remains uncertain. There are 16 residues in the CDR3. The ends lost 3 bases at V and 1 base at J; junction bases unmatched: 8. CDR3 sequence: CASSHSNRGRNTEAFF. The CDR3 DNA reads TGCGCCAGCAGTCATTCGAACAGGGGACGGAACACTGAAGCTTTCTTT.

For the CDR3, the DNA is TGTGCCAGCAGGGAGGCGGGGGAGAGGGTGCAGTTCTTC. Amino acid sequence: CASREAGERVQFF. This chain connects TRBV27 to TRBJ2-1; 7 bases agree with TRBD2. The CDR3 extends over 13 amino acids. With 6 bases clipped from V and 12 bases from J, the junction kept 11 bases outside the gene matches. Germline V gene data show CDR1 as MNHEY and CDR2 as SMNVEV (reference sequence).

This chain links TRBV6-5 with TRBJ2-7; 9 bases line up with TRBD1. The V and J ends lost 6 bases and 5 bases, in that order; junction bases with no gene match: 11. The CDR3 sequence is 15 residues long. Germline-derived CDR1 and CDR2 are MNHEY and SVGAGI. The CDR3 sequence is CASRRTGTGFHEQYF. CDR3 coding DNA: TGTGCCAGCAGACGGACCGGGACAGGGTTCCACGAGCAGTACTTC.

The genes are TRBV6-6 and TRBJ2-3; TRBD1 agrees at 10 bases. Looked up from germline, CDR1 is MNHNY and CDR2 is SVGAGI (reference sequence). This CDR3 has 15 residues. V was clipped by 5 bases and J by 4 bases; unmatched bases: 6. The chain's CDR3 is CASSNRQGAADTQYF. The CDR3 DNA is TGTGCCAGCAGTAATCGACAGGGGGCCGCAGATACGCAGTATTTT.

The rearrangement links TRBV6-6 to TRBJ1-2, with D possibly matching TRBD1 (6 bases). Trimming removed 5 bases at V and 2 bases at J, with 9 bases between. Germline loops: CDR1 MNHNY, CDR2 SVGAGI (reference sequence). This CDR3 has 13 amino acids. The CDR3 here is CASSPGQNYGYTF. The CDR3 region has the DNA TGTGCCAGCAGTCCCGGACAGAACTATGGCTACACCTTC.

The chain is built from TRBV5-1 and TRBJ1-5; D is possibly TRBD1 (6 bases). Germline V gene sequence: CDR1 SGHRS, CDR2 YFSETQ. V was cut by 1 base and J by 6 bases, with 14 bases left in between. This CDR3 has 15 residues. CDR3 DNA sequence: TGCGCCAGCAGCTTGACGGGGGGCGATCGTCAGCCCCAGCATTTT. Translated, it gives CASSLTGGDRQPQHF.

This clone has only one observation. This chain's CDR3 is CASSLTGDGESFF. The CDR3 nucleotides are TGTGCCAGCAGCTTGACAGGGGACGGGGAATCTTTCTTT. The J gene is TRBJ1-1, the V gene TRBV7-2; TRBD1 matches at 8 bases. The CDR3 has 13 amino acids. Unmatched junction bases numbered 9, after V lost 3 bases and J lost 12 bases. Germline values: CDR1 SGHTA, CDR2 FQGNSA.

The rearrangement joins TRBV7-9 to TRBJ2-1, with 9 bases fitting TRBD1. This CDR3 is 14 amino acids long. The germline gives CDR1 SEHNR, CDR2 FQNEAQ (reference sequence). J gave up 7 bases and V 5 bases, and 6 bases lay outside the gene matches. The CDR3 bases are TGTGCCAGCAGCCCCTTGACAGGGGGGAATGAGCAGTTCTTC. Its protein product is CASSPLTGGNEQFF.

This chain links TRBV5-4 with TRBJ2-4; D is perhaps TRBD2 (6 bases). V was shortened by 4 bases and J by 5 bases, with 10 bases between the two germline ends. CDR1 is SGHNT, CDR2 YYREEE, per germline (reference sequence). The CDR3 is 13 amino acids. The CDR3 region has the DNA TGTGCCAGCAGCCCGGGGACTCAAAACATTCAGTACTTC. Its protein is CASSPGTQNIQYF.

The chain recombines TRBV10-3 with TRBJ2-7; 7 nucleotides agree with TRBD1. The CDR3 spans 14 residues. V dropped 9 bases and J dropped 3; count of bases not matched to a gene: 11. Germline V gene sequence: CDR1 ENHRY, CDR2 SYGVKD. The CDR3 loop reads CAISQGENHYEQYF. CDR3 nucleotides: TGTGCCATTAGCCAGGGGGAGAACCACTACGAGCAGTACTTC.

In its sample, this clone was seen a few times. The same CDR3 also results from other DNA sequences found in this sample. V and J are TRBV28 and TRBJ1-4, with 7 bases that match TRBD1. Looked up from germline, CDR1 is MDHEN and CDR2 is SYDVKM. After removal of 3 bases from V and 8 bases from J, the junction contained 6 bases not matched to a gene. CDR3 length: 14 amino acids. The CDR3: CASSLEGAREKLFF. The CDR3 DNA reads TGTGCCAGCAGTTTGGAGGGGGCGAGAGAAAAACTGTTTTTT.

The chain has TRBV5-1 and TRBJ2-3; D remains ambiguous. Germline CDR1 SGHRS, CDR2 YFSETQ. Between the trimmed V and J ends, which lost 0 bases and 6 bases, there was a span of 11 bases. The CDR3 is made up of 14 amino acids. This CDR3 is CASSLEAETDTQYF. CDR3 coding DNA: TGCGCCAGCAGCTTGGAGGCGGAGACCGATACGCAGTATTTT.

This clone turned up a few times. V gene TRBV7-9 combines with J gene TRBJ2-1, with 10 bases lining up with TRBD2. The J segment lost 10 bases and the V segment lost 4 bases, leaving 7 bases of the junction unmatched. This CDR3 has 14 residues. Germline V CDR1 and CDR2: SEHNR, FQNEAQ (reference sequence). DNA of the CDR3: TGTGCCAGCAGCTCCGGGACTAGCGAAAGGGAGCAGTTCTTC. This encodes CASSSGTSEREQFF.

V usage is TRBV28 and J usage is TRBJ2-7; 7 nucleotides agree with TRBD1. Germline lookup yields CDR1 MDHEN and CDR2 SYDVKM. With V trimmed by 9 bases and J by 2 bases, 10 bases remained unmatched. The CDR3 loop spans 14 amino acids. For the CDR3, the DNA is TGTGCCAGTACGAGGGACAGAATCACCTACGAGCAGTACTTC. It translates to CASTRDRITYEQYF.

This clone was observed a single time. The V gene is TRBV29-1, the J gene TRBJ2-5; D gene uncertain. The CDR3 length is 10 residues. Trimming removed 7 bases from V and 0 bases from J, with 3 bases in between. Germline-derived CDR1 and CDR2 are SQVTM and ANQGSEA. CDR3 region: CSGDQETQYF. The CDR3 DNA reads TGCAGCGGAGACCAAGAGACCCAGTACTTC. Filled out from reference TRBV29-1 and TRBJ2-5, the complete variable domain reads SAVISQKPSRDICQRGTSLTIQCQVDSQVTMMFWYRQQPGQSLTLIATANQGSEATYESGFVIDKFPISRPNLTFSTLTVSNMSPEDSSIYLCSGDQETQYFGPGTRLLVL.

The chain links TRBV5-8 to TRBJ1-1; no clear D. The CDR3 covers 14 residues. From germline, CDR1 is SGHTS and CDR2 YDEGEE. With 2 bases removed from V and 2 bases from J, the gap between germline ends came to 10 bases. The CDR3: CASSLRGANTEAFF. The CDR3, as DNA: TGTGCCAGCAGCTTACGAGGAGCTAACACTGAAGCTTTCTTT.